A selection of T cell receptor beta chains follows, all from one sample in a study of blood T cell repertoires in COVID-19. TCRdb keeps only in-frame clones here, not all; method: immunoSEQ multiplex PCR. The sample comprises around 260,000 clones, around four fifths of which are singletons, and 4% to 4.5% rests with the top ten. Sequenced sample: peripheral blood. These receptors were obtained from a man aged 55 to 69 with acute or convalescent COVID-19. Both conserved end residues are part of each CDR3. The D gene is left open where the match is weak. A row's size may be missing; if present it is once, few, many or a size class.

abundance: NA; j_gene: TRBJ2-3; v_gene: TRBV5-6; d_gene: NA; CDR3nt: TGTGCCAGCAGCCCGCAGGGGTGGAGCTCAGATACGCAGTATTTT; CDR3aa: CASSPQGWSSDTQYF
abundance: NA; j_gene: TRBJ1-2; v_gene: TRBV6-5; d_gene: NA; CDR3nt: TGTGCCAGCAGTTACTCCGCGCTACAGAACTATGGCTACACCTTC; CDR3aa: CASSYSALQNYGYTF
abundance: NA; j_gene: TRBJ2-5; v_gene: TRBV2; d_gene: NA; CDR3nt: TGTGCCAGCACCCCCGAGGAGGGCGGAGAGACCCAGTACTTC; CDR3aa: CASTPEEGGETQYF
abundance: once; j_gene: TRBJ2-2; v_gene: TRBV12-3/TRBV12-4; d_gene: NA; CDR3nt: TGTGCCAGCAGTTTCTCCGGCGGGGAGCTGTTTTTT; CDR3aa: CASSFSGGELFF
abundance: NA; j_gene: TRBJ1-5; v_gene: TRBV19; d_gene: TRBD1; CDR3nt: TGTGCCAGTAGCCTACAGGGGATCGGCAATCAGCCCCAGCATTTT; CDR3aa: CASSLQGIGNQPQHF
abundance: NA; j_gene: TRBJ2-1; v_gene: TRBV7-2; d_gene: TRBD2; CDR3nt: TGTGCCAGCAGCTTAGGCGGGAGTCTCCACAATGAGCAGTTCTTC; CDR3aa: CASSLGGSLHNEQFF
abundance: NA; j_gene: TRBJ2-1; v_gene: TRBV5-1; d_gene: NA; CDR3nt: TGCGCCAGCAGCCTGACGGACTACTATTACAATGAGCAGTTCTTC; CDR3aa: CASSLTDYYYNEQFF
abundance: NA; j_gene: TRBJ1-1; v_gene: TRBV3-1/TRBV3-2; d_gene: NA; CDR3nt: TGTGCCAGCAGCAGGGGAAAAGACACTGAAGCTTTCTTT; CDR3aa: CASSRGKDTEAFF
abundance: NA; j_gene: TRBJ2-2; v_gene: TRBV19; d_gene: TRBD2; CDR3nt: TGTGCCAGTGGACTAGCGGGAGGGCCCCGGGAGCTGTTTTTT; CDR3aa: CASGLAGGPRELFF
abundance: NA; j_gene: TRBJ2-5; v_gene: TRBV19; d_gene: NA; CDR3nt: TGTGCCAGTAGCCAGGGGCAAGAGACCCAGTACTTC; CDR3aa: CASSQGQETQYF
abundance: NA; j_gene: TRBJ1-5; v_gene: TRBV5-6; d_gene: NA; CDR3nt: TGTGCCAGCAGCTTGGCGGGGATGGGGAGCAATCAGCCCCAGCATTTT; CDR3aa: CASSLAGMGSNQPQHF
abundance: NA; j_gene: TRBJ1-5; v_gene: TRBV6-5; d_gene: NA; CDR3nt: TGTGCCAGCAAGGGGGACAGCAATCAGCCCCAGCATTTT; CDR3aa: CASKGDSNQPQHF
abundance: NA; j_gene: TRBJ1-5; v_gene: TRBV2; d_gene: NA; CDR3nt: TGTGCCAGCGTACCCGACAGCCTATCTAATCAGCCCCAGCATTTT; CDR3aa: CASVPDSLSNQPQHF